Shown below are 15 T cell receptor beta chains from a single sample sequenced in a study of cytomegalovirus exposure and HLA in healthy donors. Primers for the PCR totalled 60 Vbeta and 13 Jbeta. The table came from immunoSEQ multiplex PCR; TCRdb's copy has only in-frame clones and leaves some out. The repertoire holds around 100,000 clones, with roughly 69% as singletons. Sequences were obtained from PBMCs. Source of these receptors: a woman aged 25 to 39 in good health and CMV-seronegative.

This sequence joins TRBV28 and TRBJ2-5; TRBD2 matches at 9 bases. Germline V CDR1 and CDR2: MDHEN, SYDVKM. The CDR3 is 15 amino acids. V gave up 6 bases and J gave up 2 bases; unmatched junction bases: 7. This CDR3 reads CASSPRLAAQETQYF. In DNA, the CDR3 is TGTGCCAGCAGCCCGCGACTAGCGGCTCAAGAGACCCAGTACTTC.

This clone has just a few counts. This sequence joins TRBV28 and TRBJ2-1; no clear D gene. CDR3 length: 13 amino acids. V shed 6 bases and J shed 4 bases, with 10 bases lying between them. The germline gives CDR1 MDHEN, CDR2 SYDVKM. In DNA, the CDR3 is TGTGCCAGCAGATCACTAACATACAATGAGCAGTTCTTC. This sequence encodes CASRSLTYNEQFF.

The J gene is TRBJ2-7, the V gene TRBV27, with TRBD1 matching 9 bases. V lost 8 bases to trimming and J lost 3 bases; unmatched junction nucleotides: 11. The CDR3 runs to 15 residues. CDR1 and CDR2 from the germline V gene are MNHEY and SMNVEV (reference sequence). The CDR3 here is CASRSVGTGFYEQYF. The CDR3, as DNA: TGTGCCAGCCGGTCGGTGGGGACAGGGTTCTACGAGCAGTACTTC.

This sequence joins TRBV5-6 and TRBJ1-2, with D tentatively TRBD1 (5 bases). Trimming pared 4 bases from V and 7 bases from J, leaving 17 bases between. Germline CDR1 reads SGHDT; CDR2 reads YYEEEE. The CDR3 runs 14 residues. The CDR3 DNA follows: TGTGCCAGCAGCATCGAAGGGGTGGGGATTGGCTACACCTTC. Amino acids: CASSIEGVGIGYTF.

The CDR3 nucleotides are TGTGCCAGCAGCAGCGGTTCCTACGAGCAGTACTTC. It translates to CASSSGSYEQYF. J is TRBJ2-7 and V is TRBV5-4, with TRBD2 as a possible D gene (5 bases). Trimming left V 4 bases short and J 1 base short, with 6 bases between. The CDR3 consists of 12 residues. Germline CDR1 is SGHNT and CDR2 is YYREEE (reference sequence). Full variable domain (remainder filled in from reference TRBV5-4 and TRBJ2-7): ETGVTQSPTHLIKTRGQQVTLRCSSQSGHNTVSWYQQALGQGPQFIFQYYREEENGRGNFPPRFSGLQFPNYSSELNVNALELDDSALYLCASSSGSYEQYFGPGTRLTVT.

In this sample, this clone turned up a few times. The chain uses TRBV10-3 and TRBJ2-5, with a possible D match to TRBD1 (5 bases). This CDR3 has 12 residues. Germline loops: CDR1 ENHRY, CDR2 SYGVKD. V was clipped by 10 bases and J by 5 bases, with 14 bases between them. The DNA for the CDR3 is TGTGCCACAGGGCAGGGTTTGGAGACCCAGTACTTC. Residues: CATGQGLETQYF.

The rearrangement uses TRBV5-1 and TRBJ1-3; D is possibly TRBD1 (6 bases). Germline loops: CDR1 SGHRS, CDR2 YFSETQ. This CDR3 comprises 16 residues. V was shortened by 4 bases and J by 4 bases, with 18 bases between the two germline ends. CDR3 sequence reads: CASSPSDSIRGNTIYF. DNA for the CDR3: TGCGCCAGCAGCCCGTCGGACAGCATTCGAGGAAACACCATATATTTT.

This clone was detected only once. The rearrangement links TRBV5-4 to TRBJ1-5; 9 bases fit TRBD1. CDR3 length: 14 amino acids. Germline V gives CDR1 SGHNT, CDR2 YYREEE (reference sequence). V gave up 0 bases and J gave up 7 bases; unmatched junction bases: 2. The CDR3 DNA reads TGTGCCAGCAGCTTGGGGACAGGGGACCAGCCCCAGCATTTT. It codes for CASSLGTGDQPQHF.

Only a few counts were recorded for this clone. The gene calls are TRBV27 and TRBJ1-4, with D perhaps matching TRBD1 (6 bases). Germline V gives CDR1 MNHEY, CDR2 SMNVEV (reference sequence). Trimming pared 2 bases from V and 3 bases from J, leaving 10 bases between. CDR3 length equals 15 residues. CDR3 region: CASSLGGQSNEKLFF. The CDR3 DNA sequence: TGTGCCAGCAGTTTAGGCGGACAGTCTAATGAAAAACTGTTTTTT.

This clone was seen a single time. The CDR3 nucleotides are TGTGCCAGCAGTCTCAACCCTAGAGACAATGAGCAGTTCTTC. This translates into CASSLNPRDNEQFF. This sequence joins TRBV27 and TRBJ2-1; D is uncertain. Trimming took off 5 bases at V and 5 bases at J, with 13 bases between the two ends. The CDR3 runs to 14 residues. Germline V lookup: CDR1 MNHEY, CDR2 SMNVEV (reference sequence).

This chain joins TRBV9 and TRBJ1-4; perhaps TRBD1 as D (6 bases). From germline, CDR1 is SGDLS and CDR2 YYNGEE. The CDR3 is 15 amino acids. V lost 3 bases, J lost 5 bases, and 14 bases lay in between. The CDR3 protein is CASSEGQPKNEKLFF. The CDR3 DNA reads as TGTGCCAGCAGCGAGGGACAACCAAAGAATGAAAAACTGTTTTTT.

The V call is TRBV30, the J call TRBJ2-1, with D possibly matching TRBD2 (6 bases). V was clipped by 0 bases and J by 5 bases, with 23 bases between them. The germline V gene encodes CDR1 GTSNPN and CDR2 SVGIG (reference sequence). The CDR3 extends over 18 amino acids. As DNA, the CDR3 is TGTGCCTGGAGTGTTTTTTTAGGATTTGGCGGGACTGACAATGAGCAGTTCTTC. Its protein product is CAWSVFLGFGGTDNEQFF.

This CDR3 is CASSPQGTNEKLFF. The CDR3 coding sequence is TGTGCCAGCAGCCCCCAGGGGACTAATGAAAAACTGTTTTTT. V and J are TRBV9 and TRBJ1-4; TRBD1 might be the D (6 bases). Germline V CDR1 and CDR2: SGDLS, YYNGEE. V shed 4 bases and J shed 2 bases, with 9 bases lying between them. This CDR3 spans 14 amino acids. The full variable domain, in which reference TRBV9 and TRBJ1-4 provide the parts outside the CDR3, is DSGVTQTPKHLITATGQRVTLRCSPRSGDLSVYWYQQSLDQGLQFLIQYYNGEERAKGNILERFSAQQFPDLHSELNLSSLELGDSALYFCASSPQGTNEKLFFGSGTQLSVL.

This chain joins TRBV28 and TRBJ1-3; D perhaps matches TRBD1 (6 bases). There are 14 residues in the CDR3. The germline CDR1 and CDR2 sequences are MDHEN and SYDVKM. V was cut by 3 bases and J by 2 bases, with 8 bases left in between. The CDR3 DNA reads TGTGCCAGCAGTTTCTCAGGGGCTGGAAACACCATATATTTT. Its translation: CASSFSGAGNTIYF.

The chain employs TRBV5-1 and TRBJ1-2; TRBD1 aligns across 7 bases. J was trimmed by 4 bases and V by 4 bases; bases with no gene match: 10. The CDR3 is made up of 15 amino acids. Germline V CDR1 and CDR2: SGHRS, YFSETQ. Here the CDR3 DNA reads TGCGCCAGCAGCAGTCCGGGACAGACCATCTATGGCTACACCTTC. It codes for CASSSPGQTIYGYTF.